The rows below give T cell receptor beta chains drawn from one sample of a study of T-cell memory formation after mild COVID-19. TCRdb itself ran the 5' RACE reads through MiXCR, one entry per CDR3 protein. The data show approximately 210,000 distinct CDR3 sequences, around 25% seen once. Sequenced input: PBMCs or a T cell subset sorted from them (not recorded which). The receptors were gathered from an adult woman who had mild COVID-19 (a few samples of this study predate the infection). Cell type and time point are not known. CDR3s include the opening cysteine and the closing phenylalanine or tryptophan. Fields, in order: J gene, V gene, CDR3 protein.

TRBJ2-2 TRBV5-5 CASSLEAAHYTGELFF
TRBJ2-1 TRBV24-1 CATSDRASGDNEQFF
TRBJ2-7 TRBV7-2 CASSPPKGDYEQYF
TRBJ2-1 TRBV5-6 CASSIRQGNPSWYNEQFF
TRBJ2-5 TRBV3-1 CASRNWETQYF
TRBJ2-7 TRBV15 CATSREGDVSYEQYF
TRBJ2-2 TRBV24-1 CATRKRENTGELFF
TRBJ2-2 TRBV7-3 CASSLGGQGNTGELFF
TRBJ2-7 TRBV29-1 CSVQTGWGDYEQYF
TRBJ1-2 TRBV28 CASSLTLYGYTF
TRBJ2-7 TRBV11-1 CASSRQGIYEQYF
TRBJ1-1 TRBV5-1 CASNRDRGRTEAFF
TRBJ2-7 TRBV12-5 CASGPADISYEQYF
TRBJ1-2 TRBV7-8 CASSLGRTGYTF
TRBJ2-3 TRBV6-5 CASSYRKRTGTDTQYF
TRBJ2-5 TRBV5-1 CASSLGGVETQYF
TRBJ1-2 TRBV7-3 CASSLTVSGTGAYGYTF
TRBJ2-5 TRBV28 CASNLAGRQETQYF
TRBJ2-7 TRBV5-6 CASSFAGRSEQYF
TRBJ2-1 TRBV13 CASLHRRSPYNEQFF
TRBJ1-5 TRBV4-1 CASSQGPVQPQHF
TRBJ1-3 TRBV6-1 CASSDGLKELRGNTIYF
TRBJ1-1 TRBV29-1 CSAGWGKTEAFF
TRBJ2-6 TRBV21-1 CASSNVGAGANVLTF
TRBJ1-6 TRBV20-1 CSARVGASTGDYNSPLHF
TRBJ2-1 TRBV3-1 CASSQDALAGNDNEQFF
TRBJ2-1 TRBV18 CASSRRQAGVSIEQFF
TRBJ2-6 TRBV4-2 CASSPRQRTSGANVLTF
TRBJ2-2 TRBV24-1 CATSDDSDGGELFF
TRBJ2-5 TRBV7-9 CASSSFGAGETQYF
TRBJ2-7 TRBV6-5 CASSTTAYEQYF
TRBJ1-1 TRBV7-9 CASGSAANTEAFF
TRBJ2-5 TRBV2 CASRTQQGNQETQYF
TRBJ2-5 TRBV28 CASTRDSRQETQYF